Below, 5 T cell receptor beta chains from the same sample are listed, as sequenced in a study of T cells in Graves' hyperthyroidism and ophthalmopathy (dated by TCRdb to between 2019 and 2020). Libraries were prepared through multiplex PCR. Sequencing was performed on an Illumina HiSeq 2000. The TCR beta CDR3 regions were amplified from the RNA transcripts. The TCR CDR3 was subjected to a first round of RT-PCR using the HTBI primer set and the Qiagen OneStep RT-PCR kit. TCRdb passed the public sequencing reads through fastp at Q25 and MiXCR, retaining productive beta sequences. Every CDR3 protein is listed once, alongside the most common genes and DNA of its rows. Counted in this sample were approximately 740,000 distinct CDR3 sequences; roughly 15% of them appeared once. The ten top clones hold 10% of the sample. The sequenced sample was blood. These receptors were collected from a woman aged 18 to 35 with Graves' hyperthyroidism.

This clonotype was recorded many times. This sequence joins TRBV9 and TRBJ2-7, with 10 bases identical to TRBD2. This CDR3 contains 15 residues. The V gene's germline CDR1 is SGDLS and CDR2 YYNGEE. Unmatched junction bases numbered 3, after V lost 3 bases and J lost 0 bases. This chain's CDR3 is CASSGGLADSYEQYF. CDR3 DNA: TGTGCCAGCAGCGGAGGACTAGCGGACTCCTACGAGCAGTACTTC. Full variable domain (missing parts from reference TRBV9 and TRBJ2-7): DSGVTQTPKHLITATGQRVTLRCSPRSGDLSVYWYQQSLDQGLQFLIQYYNGEERAKGNILERFSAQQFPDLHSELNLSSLELGDSALYFCASSGGLADSYEQYFGPGTRLTVT.

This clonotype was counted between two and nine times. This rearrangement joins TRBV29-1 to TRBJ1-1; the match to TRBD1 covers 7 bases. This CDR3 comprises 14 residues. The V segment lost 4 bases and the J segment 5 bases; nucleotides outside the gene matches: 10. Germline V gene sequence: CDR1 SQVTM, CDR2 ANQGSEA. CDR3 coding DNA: TGCAGCGTTGGCCGACAGGGTGTCTGGACTGAAGCTTTCTTT. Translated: CSVGRQGVWTEAFF.

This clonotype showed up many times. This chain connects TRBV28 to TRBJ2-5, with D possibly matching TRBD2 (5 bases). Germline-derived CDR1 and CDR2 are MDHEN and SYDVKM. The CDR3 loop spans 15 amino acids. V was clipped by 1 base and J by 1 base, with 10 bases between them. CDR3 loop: CASSLSLALQETQYF. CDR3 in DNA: TGTGCCAGCAGTTTATCGCTAGCCCTCCAAGAGACCCAGTACTTC. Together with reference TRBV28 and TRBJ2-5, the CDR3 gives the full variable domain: DVKVTQSSRYLVKRTGEKVFLECVQDMDHENMFWYRQDPGLGLRLIYFSYDVKMKEKGDIPEGYSVSREKKERFSLILESASTNQTSMYLCASSLSLALQETQYFGPGTRLLVL.

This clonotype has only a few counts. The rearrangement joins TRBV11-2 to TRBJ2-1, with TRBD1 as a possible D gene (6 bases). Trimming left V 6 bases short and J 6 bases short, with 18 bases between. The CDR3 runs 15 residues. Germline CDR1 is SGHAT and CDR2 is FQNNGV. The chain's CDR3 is CASSSDRPRGNEQFF. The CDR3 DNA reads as TGTGCCAGCAGTAGTGACAGGCCTCGGGGCAATGAGCAGTTCTTC.

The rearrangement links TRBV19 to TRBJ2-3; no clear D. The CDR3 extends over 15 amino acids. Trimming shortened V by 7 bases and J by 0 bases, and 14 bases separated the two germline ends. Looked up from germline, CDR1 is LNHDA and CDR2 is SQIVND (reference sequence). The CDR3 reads CASTLEGRSTDTQYF. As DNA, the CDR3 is TGTGCCAGTACCCTCGAAGGGCGAAGCACAGATACGCAGTATTTT. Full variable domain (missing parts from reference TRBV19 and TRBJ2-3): DGGITQSPKYLFRKEGQNVTLSCEQNLNHDAMYWYRQDPGQGLRLIYYSQIVNDFQKGDIAEGYSVSREKKESFPLTVTSAQKNPTAFYLCASTLEGRSTDTQYFGPGTRLTVL.